Presented here are 19 T cell receptor beta chains from one specimen sequenced in a study of blood T cell repertoires in COVID-19 (dated by TCRdb to the early 2020s). The receptor library was made with the immunoSEQ multiplex PCR assay. The source is immuneACCESS, and TCRdb retained only in-frame sequences with V and J called. Part of the clones is not carried over; for the studies checked, unresolved V genes explain less than half of this, and the remainder is unexplained. In all, the sample holds around 500,000 clones, and approximately 90% of those were seen once. The biggest ten clones account for about 2% of the sample. The material sequenced was PBMCs or T cells enriched from blood (not recorded which). The receptors here all came from a woman aged 35 to 49 who had recovered from COVID-19.

The V gene is TRBV19, the J gene TRBJ1-6; 8 bases match TRBD1. There are 16 residues in the CDR3. CDR1 is LNHDA, CDR2 SQIVND, per germline (reference sequence). The junction had 6 bases not matched to a gene; V was cut back by 1 base and J by 7 bases. The CDR3 sequence is CASSIGRTGSNSPLHF. The CDR3, as DNA: TGTGCCAGTAGTATAGGCCGGACAGGGTCGAATTCACCCCTCCACTTT.

V and J are TRBV4-3 and TRBJ2-7, with TRBD1 as a possible D gene (5 bases). Germline V gives CDR1 LGHNA, CDR2 YSLEER. Trimming shortened V by 1 base and J by 2 bases, and 9 bases separated the two germline ends. This CDR3 spans 14 amino acids. The CDR3 nucleotides read TGCGCCAGCAGCCAAGTTCCAGGGACCTACGAGCAGTACTTC. As protein: CASSQVPGTYEQYF.

CDR3 amino acids: CASSLEAGWNTIYF. Here the CDR3 DNA reads TGTGCCAGCAGCTTAGAGGCAGGGTGGAACACCATATATTTT. V and J are TRBV7-2 and TRBJ1-3; D might be TRBD1 (5 bases). CDR3 length: 14 residues. From germline, CDR1 is SGHTA and CDR2 FQGNSA. V was shortened by 1 base and J by 7 bases, with 11 bases between the two germline ends.

Only one count was recorded for this clone. This rearrangement joins TRBV29-1 to TRBJ2-5, with unresolved D. The CDR3 is 12 residues long. Trimming cost V 5 bases and J 5 bases, with 12 bases left between them. Germline CDR1 and CDR2: SQVTM and ANQGSEA. The CDR3 is CSVRSALETQYF. CDR3 in DNA: TGCAGCGTTCGGTCCGCTTTGGAGACCCAGTACTTC. The variable domain in full, with the rest retrieved from reference TRBV29-1 and TRBJ2-5, is SAVISQKPSRDICQRGTSLTIQCQVDSQVTMMFWYRQQPGQSLTLIATANQGSEATYESGFVIDKFPISRPNLTFSTLTVSNMSPEDSSIYLCSVRSALETQYFGPGTRLLVL.

V is TRBV7-9 and J is TRBJ2-5; D not resolved. V lost 1 base to trimming and J lost 1 base, with 7 bases between them. CDR1 and CDR2 from the germline V gene are SEHNR and FQNEAQ (reference sequence). The CDR3 is 14 residues long. CDR3 sequence (DNA): TGTGCCAGCAGCTTAGAGAGAAGCCAAGAGACCCAGTACTTC. It encodes CASSLERSQETQYF.

The CDR3 DNA follows: TGTGCCTGGAGAGTTCGGGATTCGGCCTATGGCTACACCTTC. Its translation: CAWRVRDSAYGYTF. The V and J genes are TRBV30 and TRBJ1-2; D unresolved. The CDR3 has 14 amino acids. Germline values: CDR1 GTSNPN, CDR2 SVGIG (reference sequence). Trimming shortened V by 3 bases and J by 4 bases, and 15 bases separated the two germline ends.

The V gene is TRBV6-5, the J gene TRBJ1-2; 12 positions match TRBD1. The CDR3 totals 16 residues. V gave up 2 bases and J gave up 4 bases; unmatched junction bases: 5. The germline V gene has CDR1 MNHEY and CDR2 SVGAGI. CDR3 amino acids: CASSYGTGGRSYGYTF. The CDR3 nucleotides read TGTGCCAGCAGTTACGGGACAGGGGGCCGAAGCTATGGCTACACCTTC.

The chain couples TRBV3-1 (or the pseudogene TRBV3-2) to TRBJ2-5; the D gene is possibly TRBD2 (5 bases). This CDR3 spans 15 amino acids. Trimming left V 4 bases short and J 3 bases short, with 15 bases between. CDR1 is LGHDT, CDR2 YNNKEL, per germline (reference sequence). The CDR3 protein is CASSRPSEGKETQYF. DNA for the CDR3: TGTGCCAGCAGCCGACCATCCGAGGGCAAAGAGACCCAGTACTTC.

This chain links TRBV7-6 with TRBJ2-1; tentative D call: TRBD2 (5 bases). CDR3 length: 14 residues. Germline CDR1 is SGHVS and CDR2 is FNYEAQ. The V and J ends lost 1 base and 6 bases respectively, with 10 bases between them. For the CDR3, the DNA is TGTGCCAGCAGCTTAGTAGGCGGGCTCAATGAGCAGTTCTTC. Protein sequence: CASSLVGGLNEQFF.

V is TRBV27 and J is TRBJ2-3; no reliable D call. Deletions cut 1 base from V and 0 bases from J, with 2 bases between. The CDR3 has 13 amino acids. Germline-derived CDR1 and CDR2 are MNHEY and SMNVEV (reference sequence). CDR3 bases: TGTGCCAGCAGTTTATTAAGCACAGATACGCAGTATTTT. It is translated as CASSLLSTDTQYF.

The chain is built from TRBV27 and TRBJ2-7, with D perhaps TRBD2 (5 bases). The length of the CDR3 is 16 residues. Trimming left V 3 bases short and J 4 bases short, with 19 bases between. Germline values: CDR1 MNHEY, CDR2 SMNVEV (reference sequence). CDR3 sequence: CASSFLGGLGSYEQYF. The CDR3, as DNA: TGTGCCAGCAGTTTTCTAGGAGGACTCGGTTCTTACGAGCAGTACTTC.

The rearrangement uses TRBV7-8 and TRBJ2-5; 12 bases are shared with TRBD2. This CDR3 region has 16 residues. The trim removed 4 bases at V and 0 bases at J, leaving 3 bases unmatched. CDR1 is SGHVS and CDR2 is FQNEAQ in the germline V gene. The DNA of the CDR3 is TGTGCCAGCAGCTCCCGACTAGCGGGAGACCAAGAGACCCAGTACTTC. Translating it yields CASSSRLAGDQETQYF.

J is TRBJ2-1 and V is TRBV14; 8 bases are a match to TRBD2. The CDR3 has 15 residues. Trimming took 1 base from V and 9 from J; bases not matched to a gene: 8. Germline V CDR1 and CDR2: SGHDN, FVKESK. The CDR3: CASSQVFAGGGEQFF. The CDR3 nucleotides read TGTGCCAGCAGCCAAGTCTTCGCGGGAGGAGGTGAGCAGTTCTTC.

This sequence joins TRBV5-1 and TRBJ1-3; no clear D gene. V lost 0 bases and J 8 bases, leaving 15 bases between the germline ends. Germline V CDR1 and CDR2: SGHRS, YFSETQ. This CDR3 comprises 15 residues. The CDR3 spells CASSLVSVRSDTIYF. The CDR3 nucleotides read TGCGCCAGCAGCTTGGTGTCGGTCAGGTCGGACACCATATATTTT.

This clone was recorded only once. V is TRBV13 and J is TRBJ1-1; 10 positions agree with TRBD1. Germline assignment: CDR1 PRHDT and CDR2 FYEKMQ (reference sequence). V dropped 5 bases and J dropped 6; count of bases not matched to a gene: 9. CDR3 length: 15 amino acids. The CDR3 is CASSRDRGGSAEAFF. The DNA for the CDR3 is TGTGCCAGCAGCCGGGACAGGGGAGGGTCGGCTGAAGCTTTCTTT. The whole variable domain, remainder taken from reference TRBV13 and TRBJ1-1, is AAGVIQSPRHLIKEKRETATLKCYPIPRHDTVYWYQQGPGQDPQFLISFYEKMQSDKGSIPDRFSAQQFSDYHSELNMSSLELGDSALYFCASSRDRGGSAEAFFGQGTRLTVV.

CDR3 sequence: CASSFSGRAYNEQFF. CDR3 sequence (DNA): TGTGCCAGCAGTTTTAGCGGGAGGGCCTACAATGAGCAGTTCTTC. V and J are TRBV5-6 and TRBJ2-1; TRBD2 matches at 11 bases. The V gene's germline CDR1 is SGHDT and CDR2 YYEEEE. The CDR3 has 15 amino acids. V lost 5 bases, J lost 2 bases, and 3 bases stayed unmatched.

The chain has TRBV11-2 and TRBJ2-5, with 7 bases matching TRBD1. The germline V gene encodes CDR1 SGHAT and CDR2 FQNNGV. The CDR3 sequence is 14 residues long. V lost 6 bases, J lost 0 bases, and 4 bases stayed unmatched. In nucleotides, the CDR3 is TGTGCCAGCAGTAGGGGGCCCAACCAAGAGACCCAGTACTTC. The encoded protein is CASSRGPNQETQYF.

This chain uses TRBV28 with TRBJ2-5; D is ambiguous. Germline V gives CDR1 MDHEN, CDR2 SYDVKM. Trimming took 10 bases from V and 9 from J, leaving 12 bases between them. The CDR3 spans 10 residues. CDR3 amino acids: CATSGRAQYF. The DNA of the CDR3 is TGTGCCACCTCGGGTCGGGCCCAGTACTTC.

This chain connects TRBV7-2 to TRBJ2-1; a weak D match, TRBD2 (7 bases). The CDR3 loop spans 18 amino acids. Trimming shortened V by 2 bases and J by 4 bases, and 21 bases separated the two germline ends. In germline, CDR1 is SGHTA, CDR2 FQGNSA. CDR3 bases: TGTGCCAGCAGCTTATCCCCGGTAGGGGGAGGGGGGTACAATGAGCAGTTCTTC. Translated, it gives CASSLSPVGGGGYNEQFF. Looking up the rest from reference TRBV7-2 and TRBJ2-1 gives the full variable domain: GAGVSQSPSNKVTEKGKDVELRCDPISGHTALYWYRQSLGQGLEFLIYFQGNSAPDKSGLPSDRFSAERTGGSVSTLTIQRTQQEDSAVYLCASSLSPVGGGGYNEQFFGPGTRLTVL.